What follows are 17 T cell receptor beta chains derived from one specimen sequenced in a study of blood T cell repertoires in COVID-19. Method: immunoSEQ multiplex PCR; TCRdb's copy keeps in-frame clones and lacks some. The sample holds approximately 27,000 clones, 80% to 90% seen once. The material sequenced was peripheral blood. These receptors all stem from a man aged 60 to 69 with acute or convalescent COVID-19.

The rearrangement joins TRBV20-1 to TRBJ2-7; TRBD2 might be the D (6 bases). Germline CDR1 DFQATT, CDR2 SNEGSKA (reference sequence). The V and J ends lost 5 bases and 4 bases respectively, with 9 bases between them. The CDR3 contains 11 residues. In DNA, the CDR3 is TGCAGTGCTCCTGGGACTTACGAGCAGTACTTC. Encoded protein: CSAPGTYEQYF.

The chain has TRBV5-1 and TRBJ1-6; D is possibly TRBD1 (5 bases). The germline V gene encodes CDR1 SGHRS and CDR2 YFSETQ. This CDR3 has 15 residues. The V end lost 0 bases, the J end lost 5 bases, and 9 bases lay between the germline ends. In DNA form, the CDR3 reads TGCGCCAGCAGCTTGGACAGGTTCGATAATTCACCCCTCCACTTT. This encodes CASSLDRFDNSPLHF.

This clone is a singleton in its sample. The CDR3 loop reads CASSLVGGGADTQYF. The DNA for the CDR3 is TGCGCCAGCAGCTTGGTCGGCGGGGGGGCGGATACGCAGTATTTT. V gene TRBV5-1 combines with J gene TRBJ2-3, with 9 bases lining up with TRBD2. V was pared by 0 bases and J by 6 bases, with 5 bases of the junction left unmatched. This CDR3 is 15 amino acids long. The germline gives CDR1 SGHRS, CDR2 YFSETQ.

In DNA, the CDR3 is TGTGCCAGCAGCTTAGTAATATGGGGGGACGAGCAGTACTTC. Translation gives CASSLVIWGDEQYF. V is TRBV11-2 and J is TRBJ2-7; TRBD2 is a possible D gene (6 bases). V gave up 1 base and J gave up 5 bases, with 12 bases separating them. Germline lookup yields CDR1 SGHAT and CDR2 FQNNGV. This CDR3 spans 14 amino acids.

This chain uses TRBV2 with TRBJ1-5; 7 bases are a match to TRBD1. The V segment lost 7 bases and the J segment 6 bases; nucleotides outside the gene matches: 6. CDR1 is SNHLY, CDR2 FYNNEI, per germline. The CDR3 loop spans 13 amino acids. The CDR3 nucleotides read TGTGCCAGCACCCGGGACAGCGGTCAGCCCCAGCATTTT. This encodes CASTRDSGQPQHF.

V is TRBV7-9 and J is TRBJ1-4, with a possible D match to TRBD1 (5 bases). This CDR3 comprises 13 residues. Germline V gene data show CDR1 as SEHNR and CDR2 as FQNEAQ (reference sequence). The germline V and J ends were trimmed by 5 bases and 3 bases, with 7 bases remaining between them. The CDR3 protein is CASSPGANEKLFF. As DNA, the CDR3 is TGTGCCAGCAGCCCGGGGGCTAATGAAAAACTGTTTTTT.

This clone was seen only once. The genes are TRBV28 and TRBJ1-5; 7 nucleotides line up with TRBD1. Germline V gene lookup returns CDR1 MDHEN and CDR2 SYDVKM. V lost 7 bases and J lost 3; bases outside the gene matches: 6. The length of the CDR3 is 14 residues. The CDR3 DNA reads TGTGCCAGCACACGGACAGGCGCCAATCAGCCCCAGCATTTT. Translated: CASTRTGANQPQHF.

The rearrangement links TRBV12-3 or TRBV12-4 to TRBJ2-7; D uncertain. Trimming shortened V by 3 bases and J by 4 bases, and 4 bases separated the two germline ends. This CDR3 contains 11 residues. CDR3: CASSFRYEQYF. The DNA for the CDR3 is TGTGCCAGCAGTTTCAGATACGAGCAGTACTTC.

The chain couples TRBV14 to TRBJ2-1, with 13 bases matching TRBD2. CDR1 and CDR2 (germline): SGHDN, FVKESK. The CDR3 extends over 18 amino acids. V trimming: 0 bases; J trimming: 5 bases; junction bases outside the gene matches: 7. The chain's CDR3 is CASSQEMGLAGLHNEQFF. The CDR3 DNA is TGTGCCAGCAGCCAAGAGATGGGACTAGCGGGGTTGCACAATGAGCAGTTCTTC. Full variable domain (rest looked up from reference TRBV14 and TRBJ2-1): EAGVTQFPSHSVIEKGQTVTLRCDPISGHDNLYWYRRVMGKEIKFLLHFVKESKQDESGMPNNRFLAERTGGTYSTLKVQPAELEDSGVYFCASSQEMGLAGLHNEQFFGPGTRLTVL.

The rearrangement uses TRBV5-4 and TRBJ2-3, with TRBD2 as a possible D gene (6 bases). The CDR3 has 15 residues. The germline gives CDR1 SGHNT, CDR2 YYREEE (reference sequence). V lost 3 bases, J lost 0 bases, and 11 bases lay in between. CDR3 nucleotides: TGTGCCAGCAGCTCACAGGACTACAGCACAGATACGCAGTATTTT. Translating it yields CASSSQDYSTDTQYF.

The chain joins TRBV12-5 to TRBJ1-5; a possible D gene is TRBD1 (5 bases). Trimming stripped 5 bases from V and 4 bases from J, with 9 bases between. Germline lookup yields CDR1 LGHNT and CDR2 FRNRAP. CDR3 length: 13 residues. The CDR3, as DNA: TGTGCTAGTGGTCACGGGGGTAATCAGCCCCAGCATTTT. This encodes CASGHGGNQPQHF.

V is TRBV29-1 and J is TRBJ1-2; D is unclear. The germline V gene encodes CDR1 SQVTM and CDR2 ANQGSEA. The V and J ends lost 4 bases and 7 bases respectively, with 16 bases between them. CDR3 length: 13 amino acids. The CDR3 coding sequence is TGCAGCGTTGCCCCTTGGGTCGGCGGTGGCTACACCTTC. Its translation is CSVAPWVGGGYTF. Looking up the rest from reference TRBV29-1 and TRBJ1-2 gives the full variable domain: SAVISQKPSRDICQRGTSLTIQCQVDSQVTMMFWYRQQPGQSLTLIATANQGSEATYESGFVIDKFPISRPNLTFSTLTVSNMSPEDSSIYLCSVAPWVGGGYTFGSGTRLTVV.

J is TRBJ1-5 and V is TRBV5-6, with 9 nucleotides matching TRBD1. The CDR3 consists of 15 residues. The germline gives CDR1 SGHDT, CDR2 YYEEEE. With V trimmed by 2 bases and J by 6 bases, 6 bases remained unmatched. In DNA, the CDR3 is TGTGCCAGCAGCTTTTGGACAGGGGAGGGTCAGCCCCAGCATTTT. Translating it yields CASSFWTGEGQPQHF.

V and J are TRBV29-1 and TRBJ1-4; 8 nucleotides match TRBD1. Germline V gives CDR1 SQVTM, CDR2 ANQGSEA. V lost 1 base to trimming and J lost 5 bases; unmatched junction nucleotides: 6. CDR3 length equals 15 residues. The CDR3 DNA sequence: TGCAGCGTTGAAGGAGGACAGGGAGGGAATGAAAAACTGTTTTTT. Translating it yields CSVEGGQGGNEKLFF.

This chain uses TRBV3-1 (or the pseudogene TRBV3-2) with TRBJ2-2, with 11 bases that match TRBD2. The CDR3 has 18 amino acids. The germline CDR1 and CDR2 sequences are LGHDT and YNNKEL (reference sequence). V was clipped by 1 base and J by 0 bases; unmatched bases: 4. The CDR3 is CASSQGLAGWANTGELFF. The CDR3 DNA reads TGTGCCAGCAGCCAAGGACTAGCGGGGTGGGCGAACACCGGGGAGCTGTTTTTT.

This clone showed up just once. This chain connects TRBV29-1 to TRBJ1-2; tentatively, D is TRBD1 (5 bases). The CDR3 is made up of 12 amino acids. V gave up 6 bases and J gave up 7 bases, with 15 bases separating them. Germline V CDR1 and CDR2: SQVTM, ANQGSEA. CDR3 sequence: CSVAQGSGGYTF. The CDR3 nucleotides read TGCAGCGTGGCCCAGGGTTCGGGTGGCTACACCTTC.

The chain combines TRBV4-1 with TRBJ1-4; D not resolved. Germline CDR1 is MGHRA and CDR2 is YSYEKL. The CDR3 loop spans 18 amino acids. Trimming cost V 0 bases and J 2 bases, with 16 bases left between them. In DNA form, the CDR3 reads TGCGCCAGCAGCCAAGATTCTCCGGGAAGCACGACTAATGAAAAACTGTTTTTT. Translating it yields CASSQDSPGSTTNEKLFF.